What follows are 15 T cell receptor beta chains derived from one specimen sequenced in a study of cytomegalovirus exposure and HLA in healthy donors. The PCR had 60 Vbeta and 13 Jbeta primers. Clones were read by immunoSEQ multiplex PCR, and TCRdb kept only the in-frame ones, dropping some. The table includes around 94,000 clones, nearly 80% detected once. The sequenced material came from PBMCs. The receptors here all came from a woman in her thirties or forties in good health and CMV-seropositive.

The chain joins TRBV25-1 to TRBJ1-1; a possible D gene is TRBD1 (5 bases). V lost 6 bases and J 1 base, leaving 12 bases between the germline ends. CDR1 and CDR2 from the germline V gene are MGHDK and SYGVNS. The CDR3 contains 14 residues. The CDR3 spells CASRIYGGNTEAFF. DNA for the CDR3: TGTGCCAGCAGGATTTACGGGGGGAACACTGAAGCTTTCTTT.

V gene TRBV30 combines with J gene TRBJ2-2; D call uncertain. The V end was cut by 0 bases, the J end by 6 bases, with 11 bases between. The length of the CDR3 is 14 residues. Germline V gives CDR1 GTSNPN, CDR2 SVGIG (reference sequence). As DNA, the CDR3 is TGTGCCTGGAGTGTACTGTTGAAGTCCGGGGAGCTGTTTTTT. This encodes CAWSVLLKSGELFF.

The table lists this clone with a count of one. The chain employs TRBV11-2 and TRBJ2-7; tentative D call: TRBD2 (5 bases). Germline V lookup: CDR1 SGHAT, CDR2 FQNNGV. V lost 1 base and J 7 bases, leaving 17 bases between the germline ends. The CDR3 is made up of 15 amino acids. CDR3 bases: TGTGCCAGCAGCTTAGTTTTCTCGCCCGAGGGTGAGCAGTACTTC. It is translated as CASSLVFSPEGEQYF.

The chain has TRBV29-1 and TRBJ1-2; D might be TRBD1 (5 bases). V was pared by 6 bases and J by 2 bases, with 19 bases between. The CDR3 covers 15 residues. From germline, CDR1 is SQVTM and CDR2 ANQGSEA. The CDR3: CSVLTIGGGNYGYTF. The CDR3 DNA follows: TGCAGCGTACTAACGATCGGGGGGGGGAACTATGGCTACACCTTC.

The sample holds many counts of this clone. The rearrangement uses TRBV28 and TRBJ1-5; the match to TRBD1 covers 7 bases. Germline V CDR1 and CDR2: MDHEN, SYDVKM. The CDR3 covers 15 residues. The V and J ends lost 5 bases and 8 bases, in that order; junction bases with no gene match: 12. The CDR3 reads CASSNSGGYSEPQHF. CDR3 coding DNA: TGTGCCAGCAGTAACTCAGGGGGGTACTCGGAGCCCCAGCATTTT.

The chain links TRBV6-6 to TRBJ2-7; TRBD1 matches 7 bases. V lost 7 bases to trimming and J lost 3 bases; unmatched junction nucleotides: 9. The CDR3 covers 14 residues. The germline V gene encodes CDR1 MNHNY and CDR2 SVGAGI (reference sequence). CDR3 protein: CASTKGQNLYEQYF. The CDR3 DNA is TGTGCCAGCACCAAGGGACAGAATCTCTACGAGCAGTACTTC.

This clone was counted only a few times. The chain combines TRBV28 with TRBJ1-1; TRBD1 might be the D (6 bases). The CDR3 totals 12 residues. Between the trimmed V and J ends, which lost 6 bases and 14 bases, there was a span of 19 bases. The germline gives CDR1 MDHEN, CDR2 SYDVKM. CDR3 bases: TGTGCCAGCAGGCCAACAGGGTCGAGGGAATTCTTT. It yields the protein CASRPTGSREFF.

The chain couples TRBV10-3 to TRBJ2-7; D is unresolved. The CDR3 runs to 11 residues. Trimming stripped 6 bases from V and 4 bases from J, with 7 bases between. The germline gives CDR1 ENHRY, CDR2 SYGVKD. CDR3: CAISMEYEQYF. DNA for the CDR3: TGTGCCATCAGCATGGAGTACGAGCAGTACTTC.

The CDR3 reads CASSSPGLAGGTGELFF. Here the CDR3 DNA reads TGTGCCAGTAGTTCACCGGGACTAGCGGGGGGCACCGGGGAGCTGTTTTTT. The genes are TRBV19 and TRBJ2-2, with 15 bases fitting TRBD2. This CDR3 is 17 amino acids long. Germline values: CDR1 LNHDA, CDR2 SQIVND (reference sequence). The V and J ends lost 5 bases and 4 bases, in that order; junction bases with no gene match: 5.

The chain couples TRBV7-2 to TRBJ2-7; TRBD2 is a possible D gene (6 bases). Germline values: CDR1 SGHTA, CDR2 FQGNSA. V was shortened by 5 bases and J by 2 bases, with 13 bases between the two germline ends. The CDR3 is 14 residues long. This CDR3 is CASSPGDVTYEQYF. The CDR3 DNA reads as TGTGCCAGCAGCCCGGGGGACGTGACCTACGAGCAGTACTTC.

This clone was seen a single time. V and J are TRBV10-3 and TRBJ2-3, with 15 bases lining up with TRBD2. J was trimmed by 2 bases and V by 7 bases; bases with no gene match: 7. The length of the CDR3 is 17 residues. Germline loops: CDR1 ENHRY, CDR2 SYGVKD. CDR3 bases: TGTGCCATCAATTCAGGACTAGCGGGAGGGCACACAGATACGCAGTATTTT. It translates to CAINSGLAGGHTDTQYF.

CDR3 sequence: CASSRTSGSFNEQYF. The CDR3, as DNA: TGTGCCAGCAGTCGGACTAGCGGGAGTTTCAACGAGCAGTACTTC. The chain has TRBV6-5 and TRBJ2-5; 13 nucleotides agree with TRBD2. Judging by the DNA end, TRBJ2-7 fits better; the J call may be wrong. The CDR3 has 15 amino acids. Germline values: CDR1 MNHEY, CDR2 SVGAGI.

The J gene is TRBJ2-1, the V gene TRBV28, with TRBD1 matching 7 bases. This CDR3 is 15 amino acids long. In germline, CDR1 is MDHEN, CDR2 SYDVKM. The V segment lost 5 bases and the J segment 9 bases; nucleotides outside the gene matches: 13. The CDR3 coding sequence is TGTGCCAGCAGTCCCCCCGGGCTCCACAGGGGTGAGCAGTTCTTC. The encoded protein is CASSPPGLHRGEQFF.

The genes are TRBV19 and TRBJ2-1; a possible D gene is TRBD2 (5 bases). Trimming removed 5 bases at V and 3 bases at J, with 8 bases between. Germline V gene data show CDR1 as LNHDA and CDR2 as SQIVND (reference sequence). The CDR3 is 13 residues long. The CDR3 nucleotides read TGTGCCAGTAGTGAGGGAGACTACAATGAGCAGTTCTTC. This encodes CASSEGDYNEQFF.

This rearrangement joins TRBV25-1 to TRBJ2-1, with D possibly matching TRBD1 (6 bases). The V gene's germline CDR1 is MGHDK and CDR2 SYGVNS. Trimming stripped 2 bases from V and 4 bases from J, with 15 bases between. The CDR3 consists of 16 residues. CDR3 coding DNA: TGTGCCAGCAGTGAAGCGACAGGTGCCGATTACAATGAGCAGTTCTTC. This translates into CASSEATGADYNEQFF.